The next 8 T cell receptor beta chains were all read from a single sample in a study of spatial heterogeneity in lung cancer. Documented time point: sample taken at primary tumor resection. The sequenced material consisted of unsorted whole RNA from tumor, nontumor lung or frozen PBMC. Using its own MiXCR run on the 5' RACE reads, TCRdb lists one record per CDR3 protein. The table includes around 13,000 distinct CDR3 sequences, 5% to 6% detected once. The sequencing here drew on lung tumor tissue, taken at surgery. The receptors shown here come from a human donor with early-stage non-small cell lung cancer.

Points on this clonotype: For a library built for alpha chains, this beta chain is a stray read; little rests on its size. This sequence joins TRBV6-2 or TRBV6-3 and TRBJ2-1, with TRBD1 matching over 8 bases. After removal of 7 bases from V and 7 bases from J, the junction contained 3 bases not matched to a gene. The CDR3 spans 12 residues. Per germline, CDR1 MNHEY and CDR2 SVGEGT. The CDR3 reads CASKRTGNEQFF. The CDR3 DNA reads as TGTGCCAGCAAAAGGACAGGGAATGAGCAGTTCTTC.

This clonotype was counted many times. Since it is a stray read in a library aimed at alpha chains, this beta chain has a size that is not meaningful. J is TRBJ2-3 and V is TRBV6-6; a possible D gene is TRBD1 (6 bases). The CDR3 contains 15 residues. V shed 5 bases and J shed 0 bases, with 12 bases lying between them. Germline lookup yields CDR1 MNHNY and CDR2 SVGAGI (reference sequence). CDR3 in amino acids: CASSKQGSSTDTQYF. CDR3 sequence (DNA): TGTGCCAGCAGTAAACAGGGTTCTAGCACAGATACGCAGTATTTT.

This clonotype was detected a few times. This beta chain appears as a stray read in a library generated for alpha chains; its size is not informative. The chain's CDR3 is CASSLDDYTDTQYF. For the CDR3, the DNA is TGTGCCAGCAGCTTAGATGACTACACAGATACGCAGTATTTT. The chain has TRBV11-1 and TRBJ2-3; TRBD2 is a possible D gene (5 bases). Between the trimmed V and J ends, which lost 1 base and 2 bases, there was a span of 7 bases. The CDR3 totals 14 residues. Germline V CDR1 and CDR2: SGHAT, FQDESV (reference sequence).

This clonotype occurred many times. Since it is a stray read in a library aimed at alpha chains, this beta chain has a size that is not meaningful. This chain links TRBV29-1 with TRBJ2-7, with 7 bases matching TRBD1. Losses at the gene ends were 7 bases for V and 2 bases for J; bases not matched to a gene: 5. CDR3 length equals 12 residues. Germline loops: CDR1 SQVTM, CDR2 ANQGSEA. CDR3: CSAGQETYEQYF. Written as DNA, the CDR3 is TGCAGCGCAGGACAGGAGACCTACGAGCAGTACTTC.

In the case of this clonotype: For a library built for alpha chains, this beta chain is a stray read; little rests on its size. The chain carries TRBV18 and TRBJ2-2; either TRBD1 or TRBD2 may supply D (5 bases each). Per the germline V gene, CDR1 is KGHSH and CDR2 is LQKENI. Trimming pared 3 bases from V and 4 bases from J, leaving 12 bases between. The CDR3 consists of 15 residues. The CDR3 DNA follows: TGTGCCAGCTCACCCGGGGCGGAGCTCACCGGGGAGCTGTTTTTT. Translating it yields CASSPGAELTGELFF.

This clonotype was counted only a few times. This beta chain is a stray read from a library made for alpha chains; its abundance is not meaningful. The chain combines TRBV4-2 with TRBJ2-6; D gene unclear. Germline lookup yields CDR1 LGHNA and CDR2 YNFKEQ. With 0 bases removed from V and 3 bases from J, the gap between germline ends came to 9 bases. The CDR3 length is 16 residues. The CDR3 DNA is TGTGCCAGCAGCCAAGAGACCGGAGATGGGGCCAACGTCCTGACTTTC. It yields the protein CASSQETGDGANVLTF.

This clonotype was seen at least ten times. For a library built for alpha chains, this beta chain is a stray read; little rests on its size. The chain links TRBV2 to TRBJ1-1; 8 bases match TRBD1. V trimming: 4 bases; J trimming: 7 bases; junction bases outside the gene matches: 8. The CDR3 is made up of 14 amino acids. Germline CDR1 and CDR2: SNHLY and FYNNEI. The CDR3 reads CASSGWTGFGEAFF. The DNA for the CDR3 is TGTGCCAGCAGTGGGTGGACAGGGTTCGGTGAAGCTTTCTTT.

This clonotype was picked up many times. Found in a library prepared for alpha chains, this beta chain is an off-target read, and its abundance has little meaning. V gene TRBV20-1 combines with J gene TRBJ1-1; 7 bases are shared with TRBD1. This CDR3 has 15 residues. J was trimmed by 4 bases and V by 1 base; bases with no gene match: 9. Germline lookup yields CDR1 DFQATT and CDR2 SNEGSKA (reference sequence). The CDR3 DNA reads TGCAGTGCTAGAGTGCCAGGGGGTATTTTCACTGAAGCTTTCTTT. Translated, it gives CSARVPGGIFTEAFF.